These 32 T cell receptor beta chains originate from one sample sequenced in a study of T cell responses to AZD1222 COVID-19 vaccine. Clones were sequenced by immunoSEQ multiplex PCR, and TCRdb holds only the in-frame ones, with some missing. The table has around 99,000 clones, approximately 90% seen once. Material: peripheral blood, obtained 28 days after the second AZD1222 dose. These receptors were collected from an adult who received the AZD1222 COVID-19 vaccine.

The rearrangement joins TRBV15 to TRBJ2-1; D gene ambiguous. This CDR3 spans 14 amino acids. V gave up 0 bases and J gave up 10 bases, with 13 bases separating them. From germline, CDR1 is LNHNV and CDR2 YYDKDF (reference sequence). The CDR3 bases are TGTGCCACCAGCAGAGATCCCGTTTGGCAAGAGCAGTTCTTC. It is translated as CATSRDPVWQEQFF.

This chain uses TRBV28 with TRBJ2-3; 7 bases align to TRBD1. The CDR3 totals 16 residues. The trim removed 4 bases at V and 4 bases at J, leaving 11 bases unmatched. CDR1 and CDR2 (germline): MDHEN, SYDVKM. The CDR3: CASSSRGFWGPDTQYF. CDR3 sequence (DNA): TGTGCCAGCAGTTCCAGGGGGTTTTGGGGACCAGATACGCAGTATTTT.

The chain carries TRBV6-1 and TRBJ1-5; D unclear. Trimming left V 2 bases short and J 0 bases short, with 11 bases between. This CDR3 has 16 residues. Germline CDR1 MNHNS, CDR2 SASEGT. In DNA, the CDR3 is TGTGCCAGCAGTGAAAGTATCGGGGATAGCAATCAGCCCCAGCATTTT. Translation gives CASSESIGDSNQPQHF.

This chain joins TRBV28 and TRBJ1-5, with a tentative D call TRBD1 (6 bases). Per germline, CDR1 MDHEN and CDR2 SYDVKM. This CDR3 spans 14 amino acids. Trimming removed 10 bases from V and 8 bases from J, with 21 bases in between. The CDR3 DNA is TGTGCCATCCTTAGGGCCGGGGGCGTCGAGCCCCAGCATTTT. Amino acid sequence: CAILRAGGVEPQHF.

The chain uses TRBV7-2 and TRBJ1-5; D perhaps matches TRBD1 (5 bases). Germline lookup yields CDR1 SGHTA and CDR2 FQGNSA. CDR3 length equals 15 residues. V shed 0 bases and J shed 4 bases, with 10 bases lying between them. This chain's CDR3 is CASSLASGYNQPQHF. Written as DNA, the CDR3 is TGTGCCAGCAGCTTAGCTTCAGGGTATAATCAGCCCCAGCATTTT.

The chain recombines TRBV18 with TRBJ2-5, with D possibly being TRBD2 (5 bases). The CDR3 is 13 residues long. CDR1 and CDR2 (germline): KGHSH, LQKENI. V was shortened by 0 bases and J by 5 bases, with 7 bases between the two germline ends. The CDR3 sequence is CASSPPGVETQYF. DNA for the CDR3: TGTGCCAGCTCACCACCGGGAGTGGAGACCCAGTACTTC.

The chain joins TRBV20-1 to TRBJ1-5; D gene ambiguous. Germline assignment: CDR1 DFQATT and CDR2 SNEGSKA (reference sequence). CDR3 length: 12 residues. V shed 3 bases and J shed 9 bases, with 12 bases lying between them. The CDR3 here is CSASKRDRPQHF. The CDR3 nucleotides are TGCAGTGCTAGTAAGAGGGATCGGCCCCAGCATTTT.

V is TRBV29-1 and J is TRBJ2-3; D not resolved. The germline gives CDR1 SQVTM, CDR2 ANQGSEA. The V end lost 4 bases, the J end lost 2 bases, and 7 bases lay between the germline ends. CDR3 length: 12 amino acids. The CDR3 sequence: CSVVLTTDTQYF. Written as DNA, the CDR3 is TGCAGCGTTGTACTAACCACAGATACGCAGTATTTT.

The rearrangement links TRBV28 to TRBJ2-2; 9 nucleotides agree with TRBD2. Trimming removed 6 bases from V and 7 bases from J; junction bases left unmatched: 18. CDR1 is MDHEN and CDR2 is SYDVKM in the germline V gene. The CDR3 runs to 18 residues. The CDR3 here is CASSPSGGGRASNGELFF. The CDR3 region has the DNA TGTGCCAGCAGCCCCTCCGGCGGCGGGAGGGCCTCGAACGGGGAGCTGTTTTTT.

J is TRBJ1-4 and V is TRBV6-6; D not resolved. Trimming took 5 bases from V and 1 from J, leaving 8 bases between them. The germline V gene encodes CDR1 MNHNY and CDR2 SVGAGI (reference sequence). The CDR3 has 14 amino acids. The CDR3 protein is CASSARETNEKLFF. The CDR3 region has the DNA TGTGCCAGCAGTGCGAGGGAAACTAATGAAAAACTGTTTTTT.

V gene TRBV7-2 combines with J gene TRBJ2-7, with 7 bases fitting TRBD1. Per germline, CDR1 SGHTA and CDR2 FQGNSA. The CDR3 covers 16 residues. Trimming at V came to 9 bases and at J to 0 bases, leaving 14 bases not matched to a gene. Here the CDR3 reads CARGVIGTESSYEQYF. For the CDR3, the DNA is TGTGCCAGGGGGGTGATCGGGACAGAAAGCTCCTACGAGCAGTACTTC.

V gene TRBV15 combines with J gene TRBJ2-3; D is uncertain. The CDR3 runs to 12 residues. V was trimmed by 6 bases and J by 6 bases, leaving 10 bases between them. Germline V gene lookup returns CDR1 LNHNV and CDR2 YYDKDF (reference sequence). Here the CDR3 DNA reads TGTGCCACCAGTGGACGGTGGGATACGCAGTATTTT. Translating gives CATSGRWDTQYF.

The chain carries TRBV18 and TRBJ1-1; weak D call: TRBD1 (5 bases). CDR1 and CDR2 from the germline V gene are KGHSH and LQKENI. The CDR3 covers 14 residues. V lost 3 bases and J 1 base, leaving 9 bases between the germline ends. For the CDR3, the DNA is TGTGCCAGCTCACCTGGGGCGGGGAACACTGAAGCTTTCTTT. Its translation is CASSPGAGNTEAFF.

The rearrangement links TRBV7-2 to TRBJ2-5; D perhaps matches TRBD2 (6 bases). Germline CDR1 and CDR2: SGHTA and FQGNSA. V lost 3 bases to trimming and J lost 5 bases, with 13 bases between them. The CDR3 has 14 residues. CDR3 in DNA: TGTGCCAGCAGCTTCTCCGGGGGACTGGAGACCCAGTACTTC. Residues: CASSFSGGLETQYF. Full variable domain (remainder filled in from reference TRBV7-2 and TRBJ2-5): GAGVSQSPSNKVTEKGKDVELRCDPISGHTALYWYRQSLGQGLEFLIYFQGNSAPDKSGLPSDRFSAERTGGSVSTLTIQRTQQEDSAVYLCASSFSGGLETQYFGPGTRLLVL.

The V call is TRBV28, the J call TRBJ2-2, with D possibly matching TRBD1 (5 bases). Germline V gene sequence: CDR1 MDHEN, CDR2 SYDVKM. Between the trimmed V and J ends, which lost 7 bases and 1 base, there was a span of 19 bases. The CDR3 spans 17 residues. CDR3 sequence (DNA): TGTGCCAGCACGCCCCCTACGACAACAGGGAACACCGGGGAGCTGTTTTTT. It yields the protein CASTPPTTTGNTGELFF.

The chain employs TRBV25-1 and TRBJ1-1; D gene unclear. Looked up from germline, CDR1 is MGHDK and CDR2 is SYGVNS. V was trimmed by 4 bases and J by 0 bases, leaving 6 bases between them. CDR3 length: 13 residues. The CDR3 DNA is TGTGCCAGCAGTGCCCAGCTGAACACTGAAGCTTTCTTT. Protein: CASSAQLNTEAFF.

This clone was recorded only once. This chain links TRBV28 with TRBJ2-3; tentatively, D is TRBD2 (5 bases). CDR1 and CDR2 from the germline V gene are MDHEN and SYDVKM. V shed 6 bases and J shed 0 bases, with 13 bases lying between them. CDR3 length: 15 residues. The CDR3 region is CASSQTIKSTDTQYF. In DNA, the CDR3 is TGTGCCAGCAGCCAGACTATTAAGAGCACAGATACGCAGTATTTT.

This sequence joins TRBV28 and TRBJ2-7; tentative D call: TRBD2 (7 bases). The CDR3 consists of 15 residues. Between the trimmed V and J ends, which lost 2 bases and 2 bases, there was a span of 13 bases. CDR1 and CDR2 from the germline V gene are MDHEN and SYDVKM. The CDR3 is CASSLGGGGPYEQYF. The DNA for the CDR3 is TGTGCCAGCAGTTTAGGGGGCGGGGGCCCCTACGAGCAGTACTTC.

V gene TRBV9 combines with J gene TRBJ2-3; 13 bases align to TRBD2. V dropped 3 bases and J dropped 5; count of bases not matched to a gene: 6. Germline V gene lookup returns CDR1 SGDLS and CDR2 YYNGEE. The CDR3 runs to 16 residues. CDR3: CASSAGLAGVEDTQYF. CDR3 in DNA: TGTGCCAGCAGCGCCGGACTAGCGGGAGTGGAAGATACGCAGTATTTT.

The chain joins TRBV5-1 to TRBJ2-3; 10 positions agree with TRBD2. The trim removed 0 bases at V and 3 bases at J, leaving 4 bases unmatched. CDR3 length: 16 amino acids. Germline values: CDR1 SGHRS, CDR2 YFSETQ. CDR3 in DNA: TGCGCCAGCAGCTTGGACCCTAGCGGGAGTACAGATACGCAGTATTTT. It translates to CASSLDPSGSTDTQYF.

This rearrangement joins TRBV7-6 to TRBJ2-2; perhaps TRBD1 as D (6 bases). This CDR3 is 15 amino acids long. The ends were cut back, 3 bases at V and 6 bases at J, with 14 bases in the middle. CDR1 is SGHVS and CDR2 is FNYEAQ in the germline V gene. The CDR3 nucleotides read TGTGCCAGCAGCTTCAGGGGCGTTGGTGCCGGGGAGCTGTTTTTT. This encodes CASSFRGVGAGELFF.

The V call is TRBV28, the J call TRBJ2-7; a weak D match, TRBD2 (5 bases). This CDR3 is 16 amino acids long. Trimming took 6 bases from V and 1 from J, leaving 19 bases between them. Germline V lookup: CDR1 MDHEN, CDR2 SYDVKM. The CDR3 DNA reads as TGTGCCAGCAGCCCGCCCAGAGAAGGACTTTCCTACGAGCAGTACTTC. Residues: CASSPPREGLSYEQYF. Full variable domain (rest looked up from reference TRBV28 and TRBJ2-7): DVKVTQSSRYLVKRTGEKVFLECVQDMDHENMFWYRQDPGLGLRLIYFSYDVKMKEKGDIPEGYSVSREKKERFSLILESASTNQTSMYLCASSPPREGLSYEQYFGPGTRLTVT.

This chain links TRBV28 with TRBJ2-7; 8 bases align to TRBD2. CDR1 and CDR2 (germline): MDHEN, SYDVKM. Trimming cost V 5 bases and J 4 bases; bases outside gene matches: 10. The CDR3 is 15 amino acids. DNA of the CDR3: TGTGCCAGCAGTCCCCCCGCGGGGGGCAGGTACGAGCAGTACTTC. Encoded protein: CASSPPAGGRYEQYF. Full variable domain (outside the CDR3, taken from reference TRBV28 and TRBJ2-7): DVKVTQSSRYLVKRTGEKVFLECVQDMDHENMFWYRQDPGLGLRLIYFSYDVKMKEKGDIPEGYSVSREKKERFSLILESASTNQTSMYLCASSPPAGGRYEQYFGPGTRLTVT.

The DNA of the CDR3 is TGTGCCAGCAGCTTCGGACTAGCGGGCTACGAGCAGTACTTC. Translated, it gives CASSFGLAGYEQYF. V is TRBV5-4 and J is TRBJ2-7; 11 nucleotides line up with TRBD2. V lost 2 bases to trimming and J lost 3 bases; unmatched junction nucleotides: 1. The CDR3 covers 14 residues. The V gene's germline CDR1 is SGHNT and CDR2 YYREEE (reference sequence).

This clone was observed a single time. The gene calls are TRBV11-2 and TRBJ1-1; 8 bases align to TRBD1. The junction had 8 bases not matched to a gene; V was cut back by 0 bases and J by 5 bases. This CDR3 has 16 residues. Per the germline V gene, CDR1 is SGHAT and CDR2 is FQNNGV. In DNA form, the CDR3 reads TGTGCCAGCAGCTTAGACCCCCAGGGGGCGAGTACTGAAGCTTTCTTT. Its translation is CASSLDPQGASTEAFF.

The chain has TRBV6-2 or TRBV6-3 and TRBJ2-2; 8 bases agree with TRBD1. Per the germline V gene, CDR1 is MNHEY and CDR2 is SVGEGT. The CDR3 sequence is 16 residues long. V shed 0 bases and J 4 bases; nucleotides not matched to a gene: 4. Here the CDR3 DNA reads TGTGCCAGCAGTTACTCTGGGACAGGATTCACCGGGGAGCTGTTTTTT. Residues: CASSYSGTGFTGELFF.

On this clone itself: A read error may produce the germline difference seen at one junction end. This chain connects TRBV5-1 to TRBJ2-2; either TRBD1 or TRBD2 may supply D (6 bases each). Germline lookup yields CDR1 SGHRS and CDR2 YFSETQ. This CDR3 comprises 14 residues. Here the CDR3 reads CASRLGGETGELFF. The CDR3 DNA follows: TGCGCCAGCAGATTGGGGGGCGAAACCGGGGAGCTGTTTTTT.

The DNA for the CDR3 is TGTGCCAGCAGTTTAGAGGGCCCAGCAACTAATGAAAAACTGTTTTTT. It yields the protein CASSLEGPATNEKLFF. This rearrangement joins TRBV28 to TRBJ1-4; no firm D call. The CDR3 spans 16 residues. Trimming left V 2 bases short and J 0 bases short, with 10 bases between. Germline CDR1 is MDHEN and CDR2 is SYDVKM.

This sequence joins TRBV7-2 and TRBJ2-1, with 7 bases matching TRBD2. J was trimmed by 4 bases and V by 2 bases; bases with no gene match: 8. The CDR3 has 16 residues. Germline V lookup: CDR1 SGHTA, CDR2 FQGNSA. The CDR3 here is CASSLFGGSVYNEQFF. CDR3 nucleotide sequence: TGTGCCAGCAGCTTATTCGGCGGGAGCGTATACAATGAGCAGTTCTTC.

This chain links TRBV11-2 with TRBJ1-6; D is possibly TRBD1 (6 bases). The CDR3 is made up of 13 amino acids. The germline CDR1 and CDR2 sequences are SGHAT and FQNNGV. V gave up 3 bases and J gave up 6 bases, with 6 bases separating them. The CDR3 nucleotides read TGTGCCAGCAGCTTGGACAGTAATTCACCCCTCCACTTT. Amino acids: CASSLDSNSPLHF.

This chain links TRBV28 with TRBJ1-5, with D unresolved. V lost 6 bases to trimming and J lost 3 bases, with 12 bases between them. Germline V gives CDR1 MDHEN, CDR2 SYDVKM. The CDR3 consists of 14 residues. The CDR3: CASSPPADNQPQHF. The CDR3 coding sequence is TGTGCCAGCAGCCCTCCGGCGGACAATCAGCCCCAGCATTTT.

The chain is built from TRBV28 and TRBJ2-1; 9 nucleotides agree with TRBD2. CDR1 and CDR2 from the germline V gene are MDHEN and SYDVKM. The CDR3 sequence is 14 residues long. V was pared by 7 bases and J by 7 bases, with 8 bases of the junction left unmatched. The CDR3 here is CASNEPGLANEQFF. The DNA of the CDR3 is TGTGCCAGCAATGAACCGGGACTAGCAAATGAGCAGTTCTTC.